The clone carrying this T cell receptor beta chain was recorded once. The antigen is not known. The V segment lost 4 bases and the J segment 5 bases; nucleotides outside the gene matches: 8. Per the germline V gene, CDR1 is SGHNT and CDR2 is YYREEE (reference sequence). The CDR3 consists of 14 residues. A TCRbeta library incorporating unique molecular identifiers was prepared. A single record per CDR3 protein comes from TCRdb applying MiXCR to the PCR reads. The sample lists 250,000 or so distinct CDR3 sequences, roughly 8% occurring once. The data were taken from a study of T-cell reconstitution after alpha-beta-depleted transplantation in children. Study conclusions and caveats: One year after transplant, T-cell counts and diversity came mostly from newly produced T cells. In patients about two months after transplant, alpha-beta T cells reportedly arose from several hundred expanded graft clones.

The sequences come from PBMCs, mostly from graft donor cells, collected 180 days after TCRalphabeta/CD19-depleted stem cell transplant. The chain employs TRBV5-4 and TRBJ1-1, with 7 bases lining up with TRBD1. This TCR derives from a male patient under 18 who had a stem cell transplant for acute lymphoblastic leukemia, so the T cells may come from the graft donor. This CDR3 is CASSPRGGLTEAFF. DNA for the CDR3: TGTGCCAGCAGCCCCAGGGGGGGGTTGACTGAAGCTTTCTTT. The full variable domain, completed using reference TRBV5-4 and TRBJ1-1, is ETGVTQSPTHLIKTRGQQVTLRCSSQSGHNTVSWYQQALGQGPQFIFQYYREEENGRGNFPPRFSGLQFPNYSSELNVNALELDDSALYLCASSPRGGLTEAFFGQGTRLTVV.